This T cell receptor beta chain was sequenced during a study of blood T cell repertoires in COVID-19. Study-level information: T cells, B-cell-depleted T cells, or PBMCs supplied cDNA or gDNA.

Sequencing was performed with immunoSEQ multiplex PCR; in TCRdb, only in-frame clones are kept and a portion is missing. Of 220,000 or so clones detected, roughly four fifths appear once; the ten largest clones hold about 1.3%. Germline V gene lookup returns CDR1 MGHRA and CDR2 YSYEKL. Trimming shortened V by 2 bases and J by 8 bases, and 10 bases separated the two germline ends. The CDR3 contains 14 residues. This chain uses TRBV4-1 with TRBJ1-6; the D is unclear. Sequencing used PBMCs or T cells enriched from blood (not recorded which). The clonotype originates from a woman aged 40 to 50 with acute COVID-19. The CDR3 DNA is TGCGCCAGCAGCCAACGGGAGGGCGATTCACCCCTCCACTTT. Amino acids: CASSQREGDSPLHF.